The source of this T cell receptor (beta chain) is a study of blood T cells in healthy people across ages. Through a sample-barcoded 5' primer and a J-beta primer mix, a second PCR was run for roughly 6 to 11 cycles. The template-switch adaptor was a 5' adaptor with 12 random nucleotides. It tagged each cDNA molecule. TCRdb reanalysed the 5' RACE reads using MiXCR and keeps one entry per CDR3 protein. The sample includes under 1,100,000 distinct CDR3 sequences, less than 25% seen only once; the top ten take 0.75%. CDR3 length: 14 residues. Germline CDR1 reads LNHNV; CDR2 reads YYDKDF (reference sequence). With 5 bases clipped from V and 3 bases from J, the junction kept 3 bases outside the gene matches. In this sample, this clonotype turned up a few times. These same records also appear under a second study, on T cells of mothers and their children. That work adds: For cDNA synthesis, the complete extracted RNA was used (roughly 1.5 ug per 15 ul). The data showed no persistent microchimeric T cell clones.

This chain uses TRBV15 with TRBJ2-5, with 10 bases that match TRBD2. This clonotype was sampled from a girl between 2 and 10 years old in good health. Sample: blood. The DNA for the CDR3 is TGTGCCACCAGCTGGCTAGCGGGAGAAGAGACCCAGTACTTC. Translation gives CATSWLAGEETQYF. Variable domain in full (rest from reference TRBV15 and TRBJ2-5): DAMVIQNPRYQVTQFGKPVTLSCSQTLNHNVMYWYQQKSSQAPKLLFHYYDKDFNNEADTPDNFQSRRPNTSFCFLDIRSPGLGDTAMYLCATSWLAGEETQYFGPGTRLLVL.